This TCR beta chain was sequenced for a study of blood T cell repertoires in COVID-19. Study-level information: Spain, Italy and the United States supplied samples that represented acute and convalescent COVID-19.

Recruited during active infection, patients (from Seattle) were subsequently followed longitudinally. Sequencing used immunoSEQ multiplex PCR; TCRdb keeps in-frame clones, though not all of them. In the table there are 230,000 or so clones, roughly 80% of which are singletons. Germline lookup yields CDR1 SGHTS and CDR2 YDEGEE. This CDR3 has 14 residues. On this clone itself: One end of the junction does not line up with germline, which may come from a read error.

The specimen sequenced was peripheral blood. This clonotype was sampled from an elderly woman with COVID-19, enrolled during active disease. V usage is TRBV5-8 and J usage is TRBJ2-5, with 8 bases lining up with TRBD1. The CDR3 is CAGSDRGLQETQYF. The CDR3 DNA sequence: TGTGCCGGCAGTGACAGGGGACTTCAAGAGACCCAGTACTTC.